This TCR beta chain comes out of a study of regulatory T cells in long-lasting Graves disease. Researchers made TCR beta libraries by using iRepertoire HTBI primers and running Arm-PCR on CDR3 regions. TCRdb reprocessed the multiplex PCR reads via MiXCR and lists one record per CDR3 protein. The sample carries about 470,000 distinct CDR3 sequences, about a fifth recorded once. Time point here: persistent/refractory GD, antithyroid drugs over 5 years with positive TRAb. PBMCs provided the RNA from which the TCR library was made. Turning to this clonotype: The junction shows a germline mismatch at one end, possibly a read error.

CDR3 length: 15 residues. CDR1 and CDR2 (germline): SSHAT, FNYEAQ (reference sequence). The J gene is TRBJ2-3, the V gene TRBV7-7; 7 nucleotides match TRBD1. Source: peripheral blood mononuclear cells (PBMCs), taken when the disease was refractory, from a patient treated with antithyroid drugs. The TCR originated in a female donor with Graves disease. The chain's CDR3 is CASSLGTAGTDTQYF. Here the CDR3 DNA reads TGTGCTAGCAGCTTAGGGACAGCCGGCACAGATACGCAGTATTTT. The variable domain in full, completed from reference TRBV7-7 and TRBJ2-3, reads GAGVSQSPRYKVTKRGQDVTLRCDPISSHATLYWYQQALGQGPEFLTYFNYEAQPDKSGLPSDRFSAERPEGSISTLTIQRTEQRDSAMYRCASSLGTAGTDTQYFGPGTRLTVL.